A selection of T cell receptor beta chains follows, all from one sample in a study of cytomegalovirus exposure and HLA in healthy donors. Profiling relied on immunoSEQ multiplex PCR, and the TCRdb table lists in-frame clones only, not all of them. The sample includes 120,000 or so clones, approximately 90% of them seen just once. The sample taken for sequencing was PBMCs. Receptor source: a woman aged 18-35 years in good health and CMV-seronegative. Both conserved end residues are part of each CDR3. Fields, in order: clone size, J gene, CDR3 length, V gene, D gene, CDR3 DNA, CDR3 protein. D genes are given only for firm matches. Rows give clone size only sometimes, using once, few, many, or a class for an expanded clone.

clone_size: -; j_call: TRBJ2-4; cdr3_length: 15; v_call: TRBV7-6; d_call: TRBD1; cdr3_nt: TGTGCCAGCAGCCAGGGACAGGGGGCCAAAAACATTCAGTACTTC; cdr3_aa: CASSQGQGAKNIQYF
clone_size: -; j_call: TRBJ2-1; cdr3_length: 13; v_call: TRBV18; d_call: -; cdr3_nt: TGTGCCAGCTCACCAGGGACTGGAAATGAGCAGTTCTTC; cdr3_aa: CASSPGTGNEQFF
clone_size: -; j_call: TRBJ1-4; cdr3_length: 16; v_call: TRBV7-9; d_call: -; cdr3_nt: TGTGCCAGCAGCTTAGTTGGGGCAGGGACTAATGAAAAACTGTTTTTT; cdr3_aa: CASSLVGAGTNEKLFF
clone_size: -; j_call: TRBJ2-1; cdr3_length: 17; v_call: TRBV7-3; d_call: -; cdr3_nt: TGTGCCAGCAGCCCCGGTAGATCAGGTACCGGCTACAATGAGCAGTTCTTC; cdr3_aa: CASSPGRSGTGYNEQFF
clone_size: -; j_call: TRBJ2-1; cdr3_length: 16; v_call: TRBV9; d_call: TRBD2; cdr3_nt: TGTGCCAGCAGCGTAGCGGGGCTAGCGGGAGTAGGGGAGCAGTTCTTC; cdr3_aa: CASSVAGLAGVGEQFF
clone_size: -; j_call: TRBJ2-3; cdr3_length: 20; v_call: TRBV11-2; d_call: TRBD1; cdr3_nt: TGTGCCAGCAGCTTAGATCCCGACAGGGTCGGTCCTTTTAGCGCAGATACGCAGTATTTT; cdr3_aa: CASSLDPDRVGPFSADTQYF
clone_size: -; j_call: TRBJ2-2; cdr3_length: 15; v_call: TRBV6-1; d_call: -; cdr3_nt: TGTGCCAGCACCCGGTGGCAGGAGGGGACCGGGGAGCTGTTTTTT; cdr3_aa: CASTRWQEGTGELFF
clone_size: once; j_call: TRBJ1-1; cdr3_length: 14; v_call: TRBV28; d_call: -; cdr3_nt: TGTGCCAGCCGCCCCCCGGGGGGAAGGGGTGAAGCTTTCTTT; cdr3_aa: CASRPPGGRGEAFF
clone_size: -; j_call: TRBJ2-7; cdr3_length: 14; v_call: TRBV14; d_call: TRBD1; cdr3_nt: TGTGCCAGCAGGACCGGGACAGGGCCCTACGAGCAGTACTTC; cdr3_aa: CASRTGTGPYEQYF
clone_size: once; j_call: TRBJ2-5; cdr3_length: 15; v_call: TRBV9; d_call: -; cdr3_nt: TGTGCCAGCAGCGTAGGGTTGGCGGACCAAGAGACCCAGTACTTC; cdr3_aa: CASSVGLADQETQYF
clone_size: few; j_call: TRBJ2-1; cdr3_length: 16; v_call: TRBV10-1; d_call: TRBD2; cdr3_nt: TGCGCCAGCAGTCCGGGACTAGCGGGCGGATACAATGAGCAGTTCTTC; cdr3_aa: CASSPGLAGGYNEQFF
clone_size: -; j_call: TRBJ1-5; cdr3_length: 17; v_call: TRBV23-1; d_call: -; cdr3_nt: TGCGCCAGCAGTCTCGGGTTCGGACAGCACCACAATCAGCCCCAGCATTTT; cdr3_aa: CASSLGFGQHHNQPQHF
clone_size: -; j_call: TRBJ2-5; cdr3_length: 17; v_call: TRBV27; d_call: TRBD2; cdr3_nt: TGTGCCAGCAGTGTCCTAGCGGGAGGGAGGGGTGTAGAGACCCAGTACTTC; cdr3_aa: CASSVLAGGRGVETQYF
clone_size: once; j_call: TRBJ2-1; cdr3_length: 16; v_call: TRBV25-1; d_call: TRBD2; cdr3_nt: TGTGCCAGCAGTGAAAGAGCTAGCGGGGGGTACAATGAGCAGTTCTTC; cdr3_aa: CASSERASGGYNEQFF
clone_size: -; j_call: TRBJ2-1; cdr3_length: 15; v_call: TRBV27; d_call: TRBD2; cdr3_nt: TGTGCCAGCAGTTTTTTAGCGGGCGCCTACAATGAGCAGTTCTTC; cdr3_aa: CASSFLAGAYNEQFF
clone_size: once; j_call: TRBJ2-1; cdr3_length: 17; v_call: TRBV7-8; d_call: -; cdr3_nt: TGTGCCAGCAGCTCCAGGGGGGGACTAGATGGTTTCAATGAGCAGTTCTTC; cdr3_aa: CASSSRGGLDGFNEQFF
clone_size: -; j_call: TRBJ1-2; cdr3_length: 16; v_call: TRBV6-1; d_call: TRBD1; cdr3_nt: TGTGCCAGCAGTGACCTAGGACAGGCCGTCAACTATGGCTACACCTTC; cdr3_aa: CASSDLGQAVNYGYTF
clone_size: -; j_call: TRBJ1-2; cdr3_length: 15; v_call: TRBV9; d_call: -; cdr3_nt: TGTGCCAGCAGCGTAGAACTGTCCCCAAACTATGGCTACACCTTC; cdr3_aa: CASSVELSPNYGYTF
clone_size: -; j_call: TRBJ2-1; cdr3_length: 15; v_call: TRBV18; d_call: TRBD2; cdr3_nt: TGTGCCAGCTCACCCCTGACTAGCGGGAGCGGTGAGCAGTTCTTC; cdr3_aa: CASSPLTSGSGEQFF
clone_size: -; j_call: TRBJ2-5; cdr3_length: 13; v_call: TRBV6-5; d_call: TRBD2; cdr3_nt: TGTGCCAGCAGGTCGCTAGCGGGAGAGACCCAGTACTTC; cdr3_aa: CASRSLAGETQYF
clone_size: -; j_call: TRBJ1-3; cdr3_length: 16; v_call: TRBV5-4; d_call: -; cdr3_nt: TGTGCCACCACAGACAAAAACAGGGTCCCTGGAAACACCATATATTTT; cdr3_aa: CATTDKNRVPGNTIYF
clone_size: -; j_call: TRBJ2-2; cdr3_length: 16; v_call: TRBV18; d_call: TRBD1; cdr3_nt: TGTGCCAGCTCACCCGGACTACAGGGGGGCTCCGGGGAGCTGTTTTTT; cdr3_aa: CASSPGLQGGSGELFF